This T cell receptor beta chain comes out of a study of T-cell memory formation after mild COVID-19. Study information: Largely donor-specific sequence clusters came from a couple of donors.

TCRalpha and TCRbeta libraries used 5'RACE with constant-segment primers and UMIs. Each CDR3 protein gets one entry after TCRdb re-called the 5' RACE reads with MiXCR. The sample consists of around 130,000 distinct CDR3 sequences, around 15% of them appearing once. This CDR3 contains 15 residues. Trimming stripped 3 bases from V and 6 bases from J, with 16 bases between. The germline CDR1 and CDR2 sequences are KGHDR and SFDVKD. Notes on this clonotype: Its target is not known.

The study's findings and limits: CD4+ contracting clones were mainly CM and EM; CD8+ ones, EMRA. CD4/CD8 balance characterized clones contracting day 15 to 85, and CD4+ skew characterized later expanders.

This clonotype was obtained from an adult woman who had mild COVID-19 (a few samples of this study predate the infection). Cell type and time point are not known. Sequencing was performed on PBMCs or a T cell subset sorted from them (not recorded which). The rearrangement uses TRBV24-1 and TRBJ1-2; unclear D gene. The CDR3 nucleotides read TGTGCCACCAGTGATACGGGAACCCGACTGAATGGCTACACCTTC. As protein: CATSDTGTRLNGYTF.